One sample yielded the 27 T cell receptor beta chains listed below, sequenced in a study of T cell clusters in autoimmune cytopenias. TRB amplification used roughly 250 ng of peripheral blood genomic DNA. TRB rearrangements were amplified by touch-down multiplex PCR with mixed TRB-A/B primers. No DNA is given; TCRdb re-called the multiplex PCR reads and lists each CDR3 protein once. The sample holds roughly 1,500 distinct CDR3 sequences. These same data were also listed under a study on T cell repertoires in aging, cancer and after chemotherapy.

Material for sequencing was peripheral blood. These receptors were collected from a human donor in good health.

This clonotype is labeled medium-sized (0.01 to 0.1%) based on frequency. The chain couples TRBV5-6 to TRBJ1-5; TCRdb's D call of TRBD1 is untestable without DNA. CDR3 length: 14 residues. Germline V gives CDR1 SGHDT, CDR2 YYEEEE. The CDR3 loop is CASSLGRTGQPQHF.

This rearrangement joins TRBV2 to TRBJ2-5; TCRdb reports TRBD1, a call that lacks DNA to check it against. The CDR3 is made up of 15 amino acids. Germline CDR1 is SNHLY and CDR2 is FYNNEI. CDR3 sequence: CASRTPTSLQETQYF.

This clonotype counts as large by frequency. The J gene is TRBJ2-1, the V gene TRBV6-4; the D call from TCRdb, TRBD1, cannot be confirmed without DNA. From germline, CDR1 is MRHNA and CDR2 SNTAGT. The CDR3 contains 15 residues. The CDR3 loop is CASSDSTGGWDEQFF.

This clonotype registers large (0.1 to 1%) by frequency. The chain's CDR3 is CASSRYTGRVADTQYF. This chain joins TRBV6-1 and TRBJ2-3; TCRdb's D gene call, TRBD2, goes unchecked for lack of DNA. Germline CDR1 and CDR2: MNHNS and SASEGT. The CDR3 covers 16 residues.

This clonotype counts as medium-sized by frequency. The CDR3 spells CASSSGTGGNQPQHF. The V call is TRBV5-1, the J call TRBJ1-5; the D call of TRBD1 rests on TCRdb alone, since no DNA is present to check it. The CDR3 sequence is 15 residues long. In germline, CDR1 is SGHRS, CDR2 YFSETQ.

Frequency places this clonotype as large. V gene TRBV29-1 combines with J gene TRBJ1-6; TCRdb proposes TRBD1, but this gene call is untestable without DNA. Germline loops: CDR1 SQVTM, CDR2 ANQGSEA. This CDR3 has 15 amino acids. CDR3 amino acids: CSVTTESSYNSPLHF.

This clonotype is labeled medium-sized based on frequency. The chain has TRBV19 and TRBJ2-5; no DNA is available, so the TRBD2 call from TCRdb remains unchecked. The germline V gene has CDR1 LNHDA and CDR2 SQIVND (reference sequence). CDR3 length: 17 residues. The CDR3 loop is CASSNKRAGVNQETQYF.

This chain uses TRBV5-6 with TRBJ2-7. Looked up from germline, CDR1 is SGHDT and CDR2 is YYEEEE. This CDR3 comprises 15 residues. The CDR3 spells CASSLAGVSSYEQYF.

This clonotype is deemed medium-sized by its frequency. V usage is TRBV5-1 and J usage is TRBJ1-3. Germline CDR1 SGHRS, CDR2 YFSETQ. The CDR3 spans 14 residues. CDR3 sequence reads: CASSRTQNGNTIYF.

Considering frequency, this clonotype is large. The CDR3: CASSYPLGGGVVHGYTF. This chain uses TRBV6-2 or TRBV6-3 with TRBJ1-2; TCRdb reports TRBD1, a call that lacks DNA to check it against. This CDR3 is built from 17 residues. Germline V CDR1 and CDR2: MNHEY, SVGEGT.

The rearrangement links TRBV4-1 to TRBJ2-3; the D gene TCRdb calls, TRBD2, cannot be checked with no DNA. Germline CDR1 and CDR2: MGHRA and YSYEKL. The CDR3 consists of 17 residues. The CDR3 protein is CASSQGPSGGYTDTQYF.

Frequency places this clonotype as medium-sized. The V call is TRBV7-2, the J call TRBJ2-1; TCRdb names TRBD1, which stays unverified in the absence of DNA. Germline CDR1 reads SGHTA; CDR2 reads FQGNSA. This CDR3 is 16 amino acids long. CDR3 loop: CASSLLGGSTYNEQFF.

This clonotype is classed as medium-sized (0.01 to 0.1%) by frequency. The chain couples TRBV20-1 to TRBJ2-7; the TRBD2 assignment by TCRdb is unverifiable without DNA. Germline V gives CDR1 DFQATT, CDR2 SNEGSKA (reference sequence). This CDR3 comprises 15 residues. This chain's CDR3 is CSARDRERGSYEQYF.

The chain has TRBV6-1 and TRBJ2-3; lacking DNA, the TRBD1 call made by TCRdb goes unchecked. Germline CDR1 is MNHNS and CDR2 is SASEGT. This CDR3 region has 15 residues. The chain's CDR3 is CASSVEGGGTDTQYF.

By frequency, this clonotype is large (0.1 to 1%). The CDR3 spells CSVGSFVDSPLHF. The chain carries TRBV29-1 and TRBJ1-6. Germline values: CDR1 SQVTM, CDR2 ANQGSEA. There are 13 residues in the CDR3. The variable domain in full, with the rest retrieved from reference TRBV29-1 and TRBJ1-6, is SAVISQKPSRDICQRGTSLTIQCQVDSQVTMMFWYRQQPGQSLTLIATANQGSEATYESGFVIDKFPISRPNLTFSTLTVSNMSPEDSSIYLCSVGSFVDSPLHFGNGTRLTVT.

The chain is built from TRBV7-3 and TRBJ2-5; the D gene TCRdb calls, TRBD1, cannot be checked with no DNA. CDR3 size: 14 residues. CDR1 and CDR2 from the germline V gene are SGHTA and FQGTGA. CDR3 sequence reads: CASSSTPASETQYF.

The CDR3 protein is CASSLAGTYEQYF. The chain is built from TRBV11-1 and TRBJ2-7. The CDR3 is 13 amino acids. The germline V gene encodes CDR1 SGHAT and CDR2 FQDESV (reference sequence).

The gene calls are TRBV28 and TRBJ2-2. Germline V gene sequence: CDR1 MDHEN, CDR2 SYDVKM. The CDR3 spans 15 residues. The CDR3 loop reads CASRKGGLAFGELFF.

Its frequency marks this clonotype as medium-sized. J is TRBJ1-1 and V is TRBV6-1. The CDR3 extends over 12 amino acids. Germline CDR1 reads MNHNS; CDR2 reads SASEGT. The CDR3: CASSSGVAEAFF.

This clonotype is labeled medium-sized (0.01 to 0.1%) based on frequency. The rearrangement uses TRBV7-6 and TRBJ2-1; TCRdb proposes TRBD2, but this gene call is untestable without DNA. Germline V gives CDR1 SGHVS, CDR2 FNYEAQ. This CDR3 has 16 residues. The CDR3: CASSLGLGGGYNEQFF.

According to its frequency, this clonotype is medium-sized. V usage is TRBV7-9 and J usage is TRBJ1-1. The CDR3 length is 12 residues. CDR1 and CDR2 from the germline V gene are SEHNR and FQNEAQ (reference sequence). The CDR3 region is CASSLGFAEAFF.

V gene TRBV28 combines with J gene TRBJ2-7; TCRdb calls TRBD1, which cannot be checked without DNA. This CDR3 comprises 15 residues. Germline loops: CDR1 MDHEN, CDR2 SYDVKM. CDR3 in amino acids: CASRAGQGAFNEQYF.

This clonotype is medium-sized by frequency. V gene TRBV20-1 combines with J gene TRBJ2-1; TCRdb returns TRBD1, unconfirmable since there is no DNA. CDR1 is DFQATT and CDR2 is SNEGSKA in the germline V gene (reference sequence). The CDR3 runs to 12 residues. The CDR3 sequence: CSARGQYNEQFF.

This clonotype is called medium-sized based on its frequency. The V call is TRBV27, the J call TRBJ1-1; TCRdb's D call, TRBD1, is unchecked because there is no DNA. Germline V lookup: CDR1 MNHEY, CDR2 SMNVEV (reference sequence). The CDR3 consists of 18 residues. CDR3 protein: CASSLWPLEGAQSSEAFF.

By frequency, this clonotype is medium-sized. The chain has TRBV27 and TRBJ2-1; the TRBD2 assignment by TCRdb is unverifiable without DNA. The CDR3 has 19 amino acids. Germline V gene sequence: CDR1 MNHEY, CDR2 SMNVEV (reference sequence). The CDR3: CASSFRVYAGASGRNEQFF.

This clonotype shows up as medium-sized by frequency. The CDR3 reads CATSGQRETGELFF. V and J are TRBV24-1 and TRBJ2-2; TCRdb's D gene call, TRBD2, goes unchecked for lack of DNA. Germline lookup yields CDR1 KGHDR and CDR2 SFDVKD. This CDR3 spans 14 amino acids.

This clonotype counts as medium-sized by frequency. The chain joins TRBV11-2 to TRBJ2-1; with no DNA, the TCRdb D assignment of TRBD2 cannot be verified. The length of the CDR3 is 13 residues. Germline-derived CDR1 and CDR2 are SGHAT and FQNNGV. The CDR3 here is CASSQGLAHEQFF.